This entry is about one T cell receptor (beta chain). Antigen: not known. A heparinised blood draw that averaged about 100 mL was obtained once from each donor. CD4+ cells of the naive, central memory, regulatory and stem cell-like memory types were sorted via CD45RO/CCR7/CD25/CD127/CD95/CD27. The germline V gene has CDR1 LGHNA and CDR2 YSLEER. V was trimmed by 0 bases and J by 4 bases, leaving 10 bases between them. The CDR3 totals 15 residues. Since all of the isolated RNA was reverse transcribed, expressed TCRB transcripts were what got sequenced. Method: immunoSEQ multiplex PCR; TCRdb's copy keeps in-frame clones and lacks some. The data hold 450,000 or so clones, with approximately 10% observed a single time. This entry belongs to a study of beta chain features in type 1 diabetes. Looking at the study overall: What patients shared with healthy donors was a similar profile of age, gender and cell yields.

Whole-study results and caveats: There were fewer insertions and more deletions at the VDJ junctions of type 1 diabetes patients.

The receptor's source is a woman between 18 and 29 years old in good health. V is TRBV4-3 and J is TRBJ1-3, with D hard to call. Sequenced material: naive CD4+ T cells from blood. The CDR3 region has the DNA TGCGCCAGCAGCCAAGATGGCCGGCCGGGAAACACCATATATTTT. As protein: CASSQDGRPGNTIYF.